This T cell receptor beta chain was observed in a study of neurological immune-mediated disorders. Background on the study: Relapsing-remitting disease was seen in 31 of the 34 multiple sclerosis patients, and secondary progressive disease was seen in 3. Whole-study results and caveats: The greatest degree of TCR clonal expansion was observed in HTLV-1-associated myelopathy, with the lowest in multiple sclerosis, below that of healthy controls.

From the 5' RACE reads, TCRdb called clonotypes with MiXCR, one entry per CDR3 protein. The data show 25,000 to 30,000 distinct CDR3 sequences, about 3.5% seen once. The ends lost 7 bases at V and 0 bases at J; junction bases unmatched: 5. The germline CDR1 and CDR2 sequences are SNHLY and FYNNEI. This CDR3 has 15 amino acids. Ten or more counts support this clonotype. Its antigen is still unknown. The TCR comes from a woman under 40 with multiple sclerosis. The sample consisted of PBMCs. The V gene is TRBV2, the J gene TRBJ2-3; 9 bases map to TRBD2. This CDR3 is CASKTGTSSTDTQYF. Written as DNA, the CDR3 is TGTGCCAGCAAGACCGGGACTAGCAGCACAGATACGCAGTATTTT.